This T cell receptor (beta chain) is from a study of beta chain features in type 1 diabetes. In this sample, this clone turned up a few times. Expressed TCRB transcripts were sequenced, since all the RNA that had been isolated was reverse transcribed. Here immunoSEQ multiplex PCR was the method, and the copy in TCRdb shows in-frame clones only, minus some. The table has around 400,000 clones, more than 12% seen once. Based on CD45RO/CCR7/CD25/CD127/CD95/CD27, CD4+ regulatory, stem cell-like memory, naive and central memory cells were sorted. Sorted populations were all over 95% pure. Trimming cost V 0 bases and J 10 bases; bases outside gene matches: 8. Germline CDR1 is SGHNT and CDR2 is YYREEE (reference sequence). The CDR3 runs 15 residues.

The V and J genes are TRBV5-4 and TRBJ2-3; 10 bases map to TRBD2. The sequence derives from a woman younger than 30 in good health. Sequenced material: naive CD4+ T cells from blood. The CDR3 bases are TGTGCCAGCAGCTTGGAGCGGGAGGGCCGGTATCCGCAGTATTTT. Protein product: CASSLEREGRYPQYF.